Below are 17 T cell receptor beta chains sequenced from a single sample in a study of CD8+CD57+ T cells in acquired aplastic anemia. The use of genomic DNA as template underpinned the TCR beta VDJ and CDR3 profiling. A single record per CDR3 protein comes from TCRdb applying MiXCR to the reads. The table lists around 50,000 distinct CDR3 sequences, around 60% of them singletons, with around 17% in the top ten. Sequencing was done on patients that had shown CD8+CD57+ cell expansion by flow cytometry. Specimen: sorted CD4+, CD8+, or CD8+CD57+ T cells (not recorded which) from PBMCs. The receptors here all came from a human donor with aplastic anemia.

By proportion, this clonotype is medium-sized (0.01 to 0.1%). This chain joins TRBV19 and TRBJ1-2; no reliable D call. Germline-derived CDR1 and CDR2 are LNHDA and SQIVND (reference sequence). This CDR3 spans 13 amino acids. V shed 3 bases and J shed 0 bases, with 5 bases lying between them. The CDR3 DNA reads TGTGCCAGTAGTATCGCAGCTAACTATGGCTACACCTTC. It is translated as CASSIAANYGYTF.

The chain uses TRBV24-1 and TRBJ2-3; perhaps TRBD1 as D (5 bases). Deletions cut 1 base from V and 9 bases from J, with 10 bases between. The CDR3 contains 13 residues. Germline V gene lookup returns CDR1 KGHDR and CDR2 SFDVKD. This CDR3 is CATSDFLGLTQYF. CDR3 DNA sequence: TGTGCCACCAGTGATTTTTTGGGGCTGACGCAGTATTTT.

The CDR3 coding sequence is TGCAGTGCCATCGGACAGGCCAAGGACAGCAATCAGCCCCAGCATTTT. Translation gives CSAIGQAKDSNQPQHF. V is TRBV20-1 and J is TRBJ1-5; TRBD1 agrees at 7 bases. The CDR3 totals 16 residues. The germline gives CDR1 DFQATT, CDR2 SNEGSKA (reference sequence). With V trimmed by 6 bases and J by 1 base, 12 bases remained unmatched.

V and J are TRBV5-8 and TRBJ2-5; 9 nucleotides align to TRBD1. Per germline, CDR1 SGHTS and CDR2 YDEGEE. Germline trimming cut 0 bases from V and 3 bases from J; bases unmatched to any gene: 3. The CDR3 extends over 15 amino acids. As DNA, the CDR3 is TGTGCCAGCAGCTTGGATCGGACAGGGGAAGAGACCCAGTACTTC. This translates into CASSLDRTGEETQYF.

Many counts were recorded for this clonotype. V gene TRBV2 combines with J gene TRBJ1-2; the D is unclear. Per the germline V gene, CDR1 is SNHLY and CDR2 is FYNNEI. V lost 3 bases, J lost 7 bases, and 18 bases lay in between. The CDR3 has 15 residues. CDR3 nucleotide sequence: TGTGCCAGCAGTGAGAGGGAAGGGTCAGGTGCTGGCTACACCTTC. Amino acids: CASSEREGSGAGYTF.

The rearrangement links TRBV29-1 to TRBJ2-7; D could derive from TRBD1 or TRBD2 (5 bases each). With 7 bases removed from V and 3 bases from J, the gap between germline ends came to 16 bases. The germline V gene has CDR1 SQVTM and CDR2 ANQGSEA. The CDR3 is 13 amino acids. The CDR3 nucleotides read TGCAGCGCCGGGGCGGGTCCCCACTACGAGCAGTACGTC. Translated: CSAGAGPHYEQYV.

The CDR3 bases are TGTGCCAGCAGCCGGGGGCGGGCGGAGACCCAGTACTTC. It translates to CASSRGRAETQYF. The V and J genes are TRBV7-6 and TRBJ2-5; D is possibly TRBD1 or TRBD2 (6 bases each). This CDR3 is built from 13 residues. V was pared by 5 bases and J by 5 bases, with 12 bases between. Germline values: CDR1 SGHVS, CDR2 FNYEAQ.

This clonotype was seen at least ten times. The chain links TRBV11-3 to TRBJ2-1, with 7 positions matching TRBD1. Per germline, CDR1 SGHNT and CDR2 YENEEA. Germline trimming cut 8 bases from V and 0 bases from J; bases unmatched to any gene: 7. The CDR3 contains 15 residues. The CDR3 loop is CASSRDSSSYNEQFF. The CDR3, as DNA: TGTGCCAGCTCCCGGGACAGCAGCTCCTACAATGAGCAGTTCTTC.

This clonotype was observed many times. This chain links TRBV20-1 with TRBJ2-1; D may be TRBD1 or TRBD2 (7 bases each). V was trimmed by 5 bases and J by 2 bases, leaving 16 bases between them. In germline, CDR1 is DFQATT, CDR2 SNEGSKA (reference sequence). The CDR3 sequence is 15 residues long. CDR3 coding DNA: TGCAGTGCTCCACGCGCAGGGGGGGCCTACAATGAGCAGTTCTTC. Its translation is CSAPRAGGAYNEQFF.

The V call is TRBV19, the J call TRBJ2-7; D remains unclear. Trimming stripped 3 bases from V and 3 bases from J, with 12 bases between. The germline V gene encodes CDR1 LNHDA and CDR2 SQIVND (reference sequence). The CDR3 spans 14 residues. The CDR3 nucleotides read TGTGCCAGTAGTATTGTGCCGAGTAGCTACGAGCAGTACTTC. Amino acid sequence: CASSIVPSSYEQYF.

V gene TRBV10-2 combines with J gene TRBJ1-1; D remains ambiguous. CDR3 size: 12 residues. V shed 2 bases and J shed 1 base, with 2 bases lying between them. Per germline, CDR1 WSHSY and CDR2 SAAADI. CDR3: CASSERNTEAFF. In DNA form, the CDR3 reads TGCGCCAGCAGTGAGAGGAACACTGAAGCTTTCTTT.

The chain combines TRBV7-2 with TRBJ2-5; possibly TRBD1 or TRBD2 for D (6 bases each). The V end was cut by 5 bases, the J end by 10 bases, with 20 bases between. Germline V gene lookup returns CDR1 SGHTA and CDR2 FQGNSA. This CDR3 has 14 residues. The CDR3 loop reads CASSGTGHPGDQYF. As DNA, the CDR3 is TGTGCCAGCAGCGGAACAGGGCACCCGGGGGACCAGTACTTC.

For this clonotype: A read error may be the cause here, since a much bigger clone is one base away. V gene TRBV7-9 combines with J gene TRBJ1-1; D call uncertain. CDR3 size: 15 residues. Germline V gives CDR1 SEHNR, CDR2 FQNEAQ (reference sequence). V was trimmed by 1 base and J by 6 bases, leaving 15 bases between them. CDR3 sequence (DNA): TGTGCCAGCAGCTTAGTCGACGGCAGAGACGCTGAAGCTTTCTTT. Its translation is CASSLVDGRDAEAFF.

The chain employs TRBV7-2 and TRBJ1-2; possible D gene TRBD1, 5 bases. The CDR3 has 13 residues. V was cut by 5 bases and J by 4 bases, with 11 bases left in between. Looked up from germline, CDR1 is SGHTA and CDR2 is FQGNSA. The CDR3: CASSAGLFYGYTF. CDR3 coding DNA: TGTGCCAGCAGCGCGGGACTGTTCTATGGCTACACCTTC. Drawing the rest from reference TRBV7-2 and TRBJ1-2, the complete variable domain is GAGVSQSPSNKVTEKGKDVELRCDPISGHTALYWYRQSLGQGLEFLIYFQGNSAPDKSGLPSDRFSAERTGGSVSTLTIQRTQQEDSAVYLCASSAGLFYGYTFGSGTRLTVV.

The rearrangement joins TRBV6-1 to TRBJ1-6; 8 bases are shared with TRBD1. This CDR3 spans 17 amino acids. The V gene end was trimmed by 5 bases and the J gene end by 0 bases; junction bases not matched to a gene: 6. Germline-derived CDR1 and CDR2 are MNHNS and SASEGT. CDR3: CASSPRTGISYNSPLHF. CDR3 nucleotide sequence: TGTGCCAGCAGTCCCAGGACAGGGATCTCCTATAATTCACCCCTCCACTTT.

The rearrangement links TRBV2 to TRBJ1-2; D is uncertain. The CDR3 is 10 residues long. The germline CDR1 and CDR2 sequences are SNHLY and FYNNEI. Trimming took off 10 bases at V and 6 bases at J, with 9 bases between the two ends. The CDR3 region is CATLSDGYTF. DNA of the CDR3: TGTGCCACCTTGTCCGATGGCTACACCTTC.

The CDR3 DNA follows: TGCGCCAGCAGCCAAGATAGGACAGGATGGGGCTACACCTTC. Its protein is CASSQDRTGWGYTF. The chain couples TRBV4-1 to TRBJ1-2; 7 bases agree with TRBD1. The V gene end was trimmed by 0 bases and the J gene end by 8 bases; junction bases not matched to a gene: 6. The CDR3 has 14 amino acids. The germline gives CDR1 MGHRA, CDR2 YSYEKL.